Presented here are 15 T cell receptor beta chains from one specimen sequenced in a study of identical twins' blood T cells. Each CDR3 protein gets one entry after TCRdb re-called the 5' RACE reads with MiXCR. The table shows around 380,000 distinct CDR3 sequences, with over 25% occurring only once. Specimen: PBMCs. All receptors come from a woman aged 18-55 years in good health.

As to this clonotype: This may stem from a read error, because a much larger clone lies one nucleotide away. The chain carries TRBV25-1 and TRBJ2-1, with D tentatively TRBD1 or TRBD2 (6 bases each). The V gene's germline CDR1 is MGHDK and CDR2 SYGVNS. The CDR3 runs 15 residues. In nucleotides, the CDR3 is TGTGCCAGCGGACAAGGGGGGTCAGGGAGCAATGAGCAGTCCTTC. Translating gives CASGQGGSGSNEQSF. The variable domain in full, with the rest retrieved from reference TRBV25-1 and TRBJ2-1, is EADIYQTPRYLVIGTGKKITLECSQTMGHDKMYWYQQDPGMELHLIHYSYGVNSTEKGDLSSESTVSRIRTEHFPLTLESARPSHTSQYLCASGQGGSGSNEQSFGPGTRLTVL.

The genes are TRBV21-1 and TRBJ1-5. TRBV21-1 is reported as a pseudogene. This CDR3 contains 13 residues. CDR3 DNA sequence: TGTGCCAGCAGCGGAAACACTAATCAGCCCCAGCATTTT. Protein: CASSGNTNQPQHF.

V gene TRBV7-9 combines with J gene TRBJ1-5; TRBD1 agrees at 7 bases. Germline CDR1 SEHNR, CDR2 FQNEAQ (reference sequence). CDR3 length equals 13 residues. V trimming: 4 bases; J trimming: 6 bases; junction bases outside the gene matches: 3. The CDR3 is CASSSQGVQPQHF. The CDR3 region has the DNA TGTGCCAGCAGCTCCCAGGGGGTTCAGCCCCAGCATTTT.

This clonotype has a handful of counts. V is TRBV7-9 and J is TRBJ1-1; possibly TRBD1 for D (5 bases). V was cut by 0 bases and J by 1 base, with 9 bases left in between. The CDR3 has 15 amino acids. CDR1 SEHNR and CDR2 FQNEAQ come from the germline V gene (reference sequence). The CDR3 coding sequence is TGTGCCAGCAGCTTAGCGAGAACAGGGAACACTGAAGCTTTCTTT. It encodes CASSLARTGNTEAFF. Filled out from reference TRBV7-9 and TRBJ1-1, the complete variable domain reads DTGVSQNPRHKITKRGQNVTFRCDPISEHNRLYWYRQTLGQGPEFLTYFQNEAQLEKSRLLSDRFSAERPKGSFSTLEIQRTEQGDSAMYLCASSLARTGNTEAFFGQGTRLTVV.

This rearrangement joins TRBV11-2 to TRBJ1-2, with 11 bases lining up with TRBD1. The CDR3 is made up of 16 amino acids. Unmatched junction bases numbered 8, after V lost 2 bases and J lost 6 bases. CDR1 SGHAT and CDR2 FQNNGV come from the germline V gene. The CDR3 is CASSLTSGQGANGYTF. The DNA of the CDR3 is TGTGCCAGCAGCTTAACCTCAGGACAGGGGGCTAATGGCTACACCTTC.

This clonotype was observed many times. This chain uses TRBV12-3 or TRBV12-4 with TRBJ1-1; 8 nucleotides agree with TRBD1. This CDR3 spans 18 amino acids. The trim removed 3 bases at V and 0 bases at J, leaving 12 bases unmatched. CDR3 protein: CASSFLAGTGIMNTEAFF. The DNA for the CDR3 is TGTGCCAGCAGTTTCCTTGCCGGGACAGGTATCATGAACACTGAAGCTTTCTTT.

This rearrangement joins TRBV12-3 or TRBV12-4 to TRBJ1-1, with D perhaps matching TRBD1 (5 bases). Trimming took 6 bases from V and 2 from J, leaving 10 bases between them. This CDR3 comprises 13 residues. This chain's CDR3 is CASRMDTNTEAFF. DNA of the CDR3: TGTGCCAGCAGGATGGACACAAACACTGAAGCTTTCTTT.

J is TRBJ2-5 and V is TRBV5-5; TRBD2 agrees at 10 bases. V trimming: 1 base; J trimming: 5 bases; junction bases outside the gene matches: 2. CDR1 is SGHKS, CDR2 YYEKEE, per germline (reference sequence). There are 14 residues in the CDR3. The CDR3 reads CASSLTSGVETQYF. The CDR3 region has the DNA TGTGCCAGCAGCTTGACTAGCGGGGTTGAGACCCAGTACTTC.

The V gene is TRBV28, the J gene TRBJ2-4; no reliable D call. Trimming stripped 8 bases from V and 8 bases from J, with 13 bases between. Germline-derived CDR1 and CDR2 are MDHEN and SYDVKM. The CDR3 spans 12 residues. CDR3 coding DNA: TGTGCCAGCTGCTCTGTTGAATACATTCAGTACTTC. This codes for CASCSVEYIQYF. Full variable domain (remainder filled in from reference TRBV28 and TRBJ2-4): DVKVTQSSRYLVKRTGEKVFLECVQDMDHENMFWYRQDPGLGLRLIYFSYDVKMKEKGDIPEGYSVSREKKERFSLILESASTNQTSMYLCASCSVEYIQYFGAGTRLSVL.

This clonotype was counted between two and nine times. The genes are TRBV20-1 and TRBJ2-3; TRBD1 is a possible D gene (5 bases). The V gene's germline CDR1 is DFQATT and CDR2 SNEGSKA (reference sequence). V was trimmed by 5 bases and J by 4 bases, leaving 10 bases between them. CDR3 length: 12 amino acids. CDR3 loop: CSADQGPDTQYF. The CDR3 nucleotides are TGCAGTGCTGACCAGGGTCCAGATACGCAGTATTTT.

This clonotype was observed at least ten times. The chain is built from TRBV2 and TRBJ2-7; D gene unclear. The CDR3 is made up of 14 amino acids. The germline V gene encodes CDR1 SNHLY and CDR2 FYNNEI. V was trimmed by 7 bases and J by 2 bases, leaving 15 bases between them. The CDR3 coding sequence is TGTGCCAGCAAAGTGATAGCCTCTCCCTACGAGCAGTACTTC. Translation gives CASKVIASPYEQYF. Together with reference TRBV2 and TRBJ2-7, the CDR3 gives the full variable domain: EPEVTQTPSHQVTQMGQEVILRCVPISNHLYFYWYRQILGQKVEFLVSFYNNEISEKSEIFDDQFSVERPDGSNFTLKIRSTKLEDSAMYFCASKVIASPYEQYFGPGTRLTVT.

The chain is built from TRBV29-1 and TRBJ1-4; 9 nucleotides align to TRBD1. Trimming cost V 4 bases and J 7 bases; bases outside gene matches: 7. This CDR3 comprises 14 residues. Germline CDR1 reads SQVTM; CDR2 reads ANQGSEA. The CDR3 DNA sequence: TGCAGCGTTGGAGGACAGGGGATTGCTGAAAAACTGTTTTTT. The encoded protein is CSVGGQGIAEKLFF.

This chain uses TRBV28 with TRBJ2-1, with 8 positions matching TRBD2. The CDR3 is 16 residues long. From germline, CDR1 is MDHEN and CDR2 SYDVKM. V gave up 6 bases and J gave up 6 bases; unmatched junction bases: 13. The CDR3 DNA reads TGTGCCAGCAGATTTACGGGGGGGCCGAACCCCAATGAGCAGTTCTTC. Translating it yields CASRFTGGPNPNEQFF.

With regard to this clonotype: One base away lies a much larger clone, so this may be a sequencing read error. The rearrangement uses TRBV11-2 and TRBJ1-4; 10 nucleotides agree with TRBD1. CDR1 is SGHAT and CDR2 is FQNNGV in the germline V gene. The trim removed 4 bases at V and 5 bases at J, leaving 1 base unmatched. The CDR3 runs to 14 residues. CDR3 in amino acids: CASSWGQGNEKLFF. CDR3 coding DNA: TGTGCCAGCAGCTGGGGACAGGGGAATGAAAAACTGTTTTTT.

This clonotype was found many times. The V gene is TRBV6-2 or TRBV6-3, the J gene TRBJ2-5; no clear D gene. This CDR3 is 11 amino acids long. Trimming took 6 bases from V and 5 from J, leaving 7 bases between them. Germline CDR1 and CDR2: MNHEY and SVGEGT. The CDR3 DNA reads as TGTGCCAGCAGCTACGGGGAGACCCAGTACTTC. Translating gives CASSYGETQYF.